The 6 T cell receptor beta chains in this list originate from one sample, sequenced in a study of beta chain features in type 1 diabetes (dated by TCRdb to the late 2010s). Results and caveats for the whole study, not just this receptor: A moderate but significant shortening of TCRB CDR3 length was observed in type 1 diabetes patients in all four CD4+ subsets.

The library was built by means of the immunoSEQ multiplex PCR assay. The entire isolated RNA was reverse transcribed using the High Capacity cDNA Reverse Transcription Kit, and thus expressed TCRB transcripts were sequenced. In its TCRdb copy, this immuneACCESS table keeps in-frame sequences only and misses some clones. Where compared with another copy, unresolved V genes explain less than half of these, and the others have no known cause. For this sample the table gives 300,000 to 450,000 clones, of which 10% to 15% were detected only once. The ten largest clones capture around 0.0099% of the sample. Their target antigens are unknown. Sequencing was carried out using naive CD4+ T cells from blood. The label giving this sample's cell subset or site can be read as: true naive CD4+ T cells. The source is a woman in her late teens or twenties with type 1 diabetes.

V usage is TRBV5-4 and J usage is TRBJ1-1; 8 bases agree with TRBD1. The CDR3 is made up of 15 amino acids. The trim removed 1 base at V and 7 bases at J, leaving 9 bases unmatched. Germline CDR1 and CDR2: SGHNT and YYREEE (reference sequence). CDR3 in DNA: TGTGCCAGCAGCTTGCCGGGACAGGCAGGGGGTGAAGCTTTCTTT. Amino acid sequence: CASSLPGQAGGEAFF.

This clone was detected a few times. The chain links TRBV29-1 to TRBJ1-1; 7 nucleotides line up with TRBD1. This CDR3 has 14 residues. Trimming cost V 4 bases and J 0 bases; bases outside gene matches: 5. Germline V gives CDR1 SQVTM, CDR2 ANQGSEA. CDR3 DNA sequence: TGCAGCGTTGCGACAGGGACGCTGAACACTGAAGCTTTCTTT. Amino acids: CSVATGTLNTEAFF.

This clone was seen only a few times. The chain carries TRBV7-2 and TRBJ2-7, with 7 bases aligning to TRBD1. The CDR3 runs 14 residues. From germline, CDR1 is SGHTA and CDR2 FQGNSA. The J segment lost 2 bases and the V segment lost 5 bases, leaving 6 bases of the junction unmatched. CDR3 DNA: TGTGCCAGCAGCCAGGGGACAGCAACCTACGAGCAGTACTTC. Its protein is CASSQGTATYEQYF.

This clone was detected only a few times. The J gene is TRBJ2-7, the V gene TRBV28, with D maybe TRBD2 (5 bases). This CDR3 has 12 amino acids. The V gene lost 7 bases and the J gene lost 1 base, with 8 bases spanning the gap. Germline V CDR1 and CDR2: MDHEN, SYDVKM. The CDR3 DNA reads as TGTGCCAGCACCCCGGGGTCCTACGAGCAGTACTTC. Amino acid sequence: CASTPGSYEQYF.

This clone was recorded a few times. This chain uses TRBV20-1 with TRBJ2-7; 7 nucleotides match TRBD1. The CDR3 totals 11 residues. Germline V gene data show CDR1 as DFQATT and CDR2 as SNEGSKA (reference sequence). The J segment lost 3 bases and the V segment lost 7 bases, leaving 3 bases of the junction unmatched. The DNA for the CDR3 is TGCAGTGGGGACAGCGGCTACGAGCAGTACTTC. It translates to CSGDSGYEQYF.

This rearrangement joins TRBV28 to TRBJ2-3; perhaps TRBD2 as D (5 bases). CDR3 length: 12 amino acids. CDR1 and CDR2 from the germline V gene are MDHEN and SYDVKM. Trimming cost V 4 bases and J 4 bases, with 6 bases left between them. The CDR3 spells CASSSDSDTQYF. The CDR3 nucleotides read TGTGCCAGCAGTTCGGACTCAGATACGCAGTATTTT.